These 26 T cell receptor beta chains were sequenced from one sample in a study of blood T cell repertoires in COVID-19. TCRdb's table, derived via immunoSEQ multiplex PCR, lists solely in-frame clones and lacks some. The sample includes tens of thousands of clones, around 79% of them seen just once. Sequencing used peripheral blood. These receptors all come from a man aged 55 to 70 with acute or convalescent COVID-19.

The chain combines TRBV5-1 with TRBJ2-5, with 10 bases aligning to TRBD2. The V gene end was trimmed by 4 bases and the J gene end by 5 bases; junction bases not matched to a gene: 11. The CDR3 contains 16 residues. The germline V gene encodes CDR1 SGHRS and CDR2 YFSETQ. CDR3 in amino acids: CASSDGTSAPPETQYF. The CDR3 nucleotides are TGCGCCAGCAGCGACGGGACTAGCGCCCCCCCGGAGACCCAGTACTTC. The full variable domain, in which reference TRBV5-1 and TRBJ2-5 provide the parts outside the CDR3, is KAGVTQTPRYLIKTRGQQVTLSCSPISGHRSVSWYQQTPGQGLQFLFEYFSETQRNKGNFPGRFSGRQFSNSRSEMNVSTLELGDSALYLCASSDGTSAPPETQYFGPGTRLLVL.

The chain combines TRBV19 with TRBJ1-5, with 10 nucleotides matching TRBD1. Germline V gene sequence: CDR1 LNHDA, CDR2 SQIVND (reference sequence). This CDR3 region has 15 residues. Germline trimming cut 5 bases from V and 4 bases from J; bases unmatched to any gene: 5. The DNA for the CDR3 is TGTGCCAGTAGTTTGGGACAGGGGTGGAATCAGCCCCAGCATTTT. This gives the protein CASSLGQGWNQPQHF.

This chain uses TRBV7-9 with TRBJ1-1; the D is unclear. The CDR3 runs 11 residues. Trimming shortened V by 1 base and J by 8 bases, and 5 bases separated the two germline ends. Germline V gene sequence: CDR1 SEHNR, CDR2 FQNEAQ (reference sequence). This CDR3 is CASSLVREAFF. Here the CDR3 DNA reads TGTGCCAGCAGCTTAGTCAGAGAAGCTTTCTTT.

This clone was found a few times. The rearrangement uses TRBV11-1 and TRBJ2-7; 8 positions agree with TRBD1. J was trimmed by 2 bases and V by 3 bases; bases with no gene match: 3. Germline CDR1 reads SGHAT; CDR2 reads FQDESV (reference sequence). CDR3 length: 14 residues. CDR3 sequence: CASSFGTGPYEQYF. CDR3 DNA: TGTGCCAGCAGCTTCGGGACAGGACCCTACGAGCAGTACTTC.

The DNA for the CDR3 is TGTGCCAGCAGCTTACCCCTAACTGGACAGATCAACACCGGGGAGCTGTTTTTT. Protein product: CASSLPLTGQINTGELFF. This chain uses TRBV11-2 with TRBJ2-2, with TRBD1 as a possible D gene (6 bases). The ends were cut back, 2 bases at V and 2 bases at J, with 18 bases in the middle. Germline assignment: CDR1 SGHAT and CDR2 FQNNGV. The CDR3 contains 18 residues.

The chain joins TRBV25-1 to TRBJ2-3; TRBD1 aligns across 7 bases. The CDR3 has 17 amino acids. Losses at the gene ends were 4 bases for V and 9 bases for J; bases not matched to a gene: 19. Germline lookup yields CDR1 MGHDK and CDR2 SYGVNS. The CDR3 is CASSAAPGTAYGPTQYF. The CDR3 DNA is TGTGCCAGCAGTGCGGCCCCAGGGACAGCCTATGGGCCAACGCAGTATTTT. Complete variable domain (other parts from reference TRBV25-1 and TRBJ2-3): EADIYQTPRYLVIGTGKKITLECSQTMGHDKMYWYQQDPGMELHLIHYSYGVNSTEKGDLSSESTVSRIRTEHFPLTLESARPSHTSQYLCASSAAPGTAYGPTQYFGPGTRLTVL.

This rearrangement joins TRBV6-5 to TRBJ1-5; D uncertain. The germline V gene has CDR1 MNHEY and CDR2 SVGAGI. This CDR3 spans 13 amino acids. Trimming took 8 bases from V and 2 from J, leaving 10 bases between them. The CDR3 nucleotides read TGTGCCAGCTGCCCGGGTGGCAATCAGCCCCAGCATTTT. This translates into CASCPGGNQPQHF.

This clone came up a few times. The V call is TRBV20-1, the J call TRBJ2-1; D may be TRBD2 (5 bases). V lost 6 bases, J lost 9 bases, and 9 bases lay in between. Germline assignment: CDR1 DFQATT and CDR2 SNEGSKA (reference sequence). CDR3 size: 10 residues. The CDR3 nucleotides are TGCAGTGCCTCTCGGGGTGAGCAGTTCTTC. It yields the protein CSASRGEQFF.

The chain is built from TRBV11-2 and TRBJ2-3; TRBD2 matches 8 bases. The germline CDR1 and CDR2 sequences are SGHAT and FQNNGV. The CDR3 has 14 residues. V shed 4 bases and J 4 bases; nucleotides not matched to a gene: 4. CDR3 residues: CASSSAGGPDTQYF. As DNA, the CDR3 is TGTGCCAGCAGCTCTGCGGGAGGTCCAGATACGCAGTATTTT.

The V call is TRBV27, the J call TRBJ1-1; 11 positions match TRBD1. Germline CDR1 MNHEY, CDR2 SMNVEV (reference sequence). The CDR3 length is 14 residues. J lost 4 bases, V lost 4 bases, and 2 bases had no gene match. This chain's CDR3 is CASSSGTGGTEAFF. In DNA, the CDR3 is TGTGCCAGCAGTTCCGGGACAGGGGGCACTGAAGCTTTCTTT.

The chain carries TRBV5-4 and TRBJ2-1, with 9 bases identical to TRBD1. Germline V gives CDR1 SGHNT, CDR2 YYREEE (reference sequence). V shed 3 bases, J shed 1 base, and the junction held 5 bases outside the gene matches. The CDR3 extends over 16 amino acids. This CDR3 is CASSSGQGSSYNEQFF. The CDR3 DNA follows: TGTGCCAGCAGCTCGGGACAGGGCTCATCCTACAATGAGCAGTTCTTC. Full variable domain (rest looked up from reference TRBV5-4 and TRBJ2-1): ETGVTQSPTHLIKTRGQQVTLRCSSQSGHNTVSWYQQALGQGPQFIFQYYREEENGRGNFPPRFSGLQFPNYSSELNVNALELDDSALYLCASSSGQGSSYNEQFFGPGTRLTVL.

As concerns this clone: The junction shows a germline mismatch at one end, possibly a read error. This sequence joins TRBV7-7 and TRBJ2-5, with a possible D match to TRBD2 (6 bases). Germline V gene sequence: CDR1 SSHAT, CDR2 FNYEAQ (reference sequence). There are 16 residues in the CDR3. CDR3 sequence: CASSFRLVGVEETQYF. The CDR3, as DNA: TGTGCTAGCAGCTTCCGACTAGTAGGGGTAGAGGAGACCCAGTACTTC.

The rearrangement uses TRBV18 and TRBJ1-5, with unresolved D. V was trimmed by 0 bases and J by 1 base, leaving 7 bases between them. The CDR3 is 15 residues long. The germline gives CDR1 KGHSH, CDR2 LQKENI. CDR3 bases: TGTGCCAGCTCACCACCGGGCACCAGCAATCAGCCCCAGCATTTT. Translated: CASSPPGTSNQPQHF.

This rearrangement joins TRBV15 to TRBJ1-1; D perhaps matches TRBD1 (5 bases). There are 13 residues in the CDR3. V was cut by 2 bases and J by 10 bases, with 14 bases left in between. Germline lookup yields CDR1 LNHNV and CDR2 YYDKDF (reference sequence). The CDR3 DNA reads as TGTGCCACCAGCAGAAAAGAGACAAGGGGAGCTTTCTTT. Its protein product is CATSRKETRGAFF.

J is TRBJ1-1 and V is TRBV5-1; 8 positions agree with TRBD1. The J segment lost 5 bases and the V segment lost 3 bases, leaving 6 bases of the junction unmatched. CDR1 and CDR2 (germline): SGHRS, YFSETQ. CDR3 length: 14 residues. The CDR3 DNA reads TGCGCCAGCAGCTCCCAGGGGGCAAGGACTGAAGCTTTCTTT. Translated, it gives CASSSQGARTEAFF.

The chain is built from TRBV5-6 and TRBJ2-1; 9 bases fit TRBD2. CDR3 length: 15 residues. Germline V lookup: CDR1 SGHDT, CDR2 YYEEEE. The V and J ends lost 4 bases and 1 base, in that order; junction bases with no gene match: 3. CDR3 sequence (DNA): TGTGCCAGCAGCGTAGCGGGGGTATCCTACAATGAGCAGTTCTTC. Translated: CASSVAGVSYNEQFF.

This sequence joins TRBV7-6 and TRBJ2-6, with TRBD1 matching over 12 bases. Trimming took 5 bases from V and 0 from J; bases not matched to a gene: 5. This CDR3 has 18 residues. The germline V gene encodes CDR1 SGHVS and CDR2 FNYEAQ. The CDR3 DNA sequence: TGTGCCAGCAGCCTAGGGACAGGGGGCGGCTCTGGGGCCAACGTCCTGACTTTC. Translation: CASSLGTGGGSGANVLTF.

A few counts support this clone. The rearrangement links TRBV24-1 to TRBJ1-2, with D possibly TRBD1 on 6 matching bases. V was trimmed by 8 bases and J by 6 bases, leaving 15 bases between them. The CDR3 runs to 13 residues. The germline V gene encodes CDR1 KGHDR and CDR2 SFDVKD. CDR3 region: CATKDDRTNGYTF. In nucleotides, the CDR3 is TGTGCCACCAAGGACGACAGGACGAATGGCTACACCTTC.

The chain couples TRBV3-1 (or the pseudogene TRBV3-2) to TRBJ2-2, with 11 bases identical to TRBD1. The CDR3 is made up of 18 amino acids. The J segment lost 8 bases and the V segment lost 4 bases, leaving 15 bases of the junction unmatched. Germline V lookup: CDR1 LGHDT, CDR2 YNNKEL (reference sequence). The CDR3 region is CASSPVPGQGGPAGELFF. The CDR3 DNA is TGTGCCAGCAGCCCCGTCCCGGGACAGGGGGGTCCTGCGGGGGAGCTGTTTTTT.

The CDR3 DNA sequence: TGCGCCAGCAGCCAGACTAGCGGGAGGTCCTACAATGAGCAGTTCTTC. This encodes CASSQTSGRSYNEQFF. V usage is TRBV4-1 and J usage is TRBJ2-1, with TRBD2 matching 13 bases. Trimming at V came to 3 bases and at J to 1 base, leaving 0 bases not matched to a gene. The CDR3 consists of 16 residues. CDR1 is MGHRA, CDR2 YSYEKL, per germline.

This clone was seen a handful of times. The chain uses TRBV6-2 or TRBV6-3 and TRBJ2-6; D may be TRBD1 (7 bases). Trimming cost V 7 bases and J 11 bases, with 15 bases left between them. This CDR3 comprises 13 residues. From germline, CDR1 is MNHEY and CDR2 SVGEGT. CDR3 in amino acids: CASTPDRDYVLTF. In DNA, the CDR3 is TGTGCCAGCACCCCCGACAGGGACTACGTCCTGACTTTC.

The V gene is TRBV5-1, the J gene TRBJ1-6; no clear D gene. Trimming took 0 bases from V and 5 from J, leaving 9 bases between them. The CDR3 sequence is 15 residues long. Germline V gene data show CDR1 as SGHRS and CDR2 as YFSETQ. The CDR3, as DNA: TGCGCCAGCAGCTTGGTGGCAGACAATAATTCACCCCTCCACTTT. Protein: CASSLVADNNSPLHF.

This clone has more than one count but fewer than ten. The V and J genes are TRBV11-3 and TRBJ2-5; the match to TRBD2 covers 8 bases. This CDR3 is 15 amino acids long. V lost 5 bases and J lost 4; bases outside the gene matches: 9. Per germline, CDR1 SGHNT and CDR2 YENEEA. DNA of the CDR3: TGTGCCAGCAGCCCCTCAGGGAGCGGGAGAGAGACCCAGTACTTC. Its translation is CASSPSGSGRETQYF.

This clone was recorded once. This sequence joins TRBV3-1 (or the pseudogene TRBV3-2) and TRBJ2-7, with 11 bases matching TRBD1. Germline V lookup: CDR1 LGHDT, CDR2 YNNKEL (reference sequence). V lost 3 bases and J lost 0; bases outside the gene matches: 1. The CDR3 is made up of 15 amino acids. For the CDR3, the DNA is TGTGCCAGCAGCCACGGGACAGGGGGCTCCTACGAGCAGTACTTC. Encoded protein: CASSHGTGGSYEQYF.

This clone was found a few times. CDR3 protein: CASSPSQGVGYGYTF. The CDR3 coding sequence is TGTGCCAGCTCACCCTCTCAGGGGGTCGGCTATGGCTACACCTTC. The chain has TRBV18 and TRBJ1-2; 7 bases fit TRBD1. This CDR3 spans 15 amino acids. With V trimmed by 3 bases and J by 4 bases, 8 bases remained unmatched. CDR1 and CDR2 (germline): KGHSH, LQKENI.

This clone occurred once. This chain connects TRBV18 to TRBJ1-1, with 9 positions matching TRBD1. The CDR3 spans 19 residues. V lost 1 base to trimming and J lost 6 bases; unmatched junction nucleotides: 18. From germline, CDR1 is KGHSH and CDR2 LQKENI. CDR3: CASSPLPTGGGSRNSEAFF. In DNA form, the CDR3 reads TGTGCCAGCTCACCACTACCAACAGGGGGCGGGTCTAGAAACTCTGAAGCTTTCTTT.